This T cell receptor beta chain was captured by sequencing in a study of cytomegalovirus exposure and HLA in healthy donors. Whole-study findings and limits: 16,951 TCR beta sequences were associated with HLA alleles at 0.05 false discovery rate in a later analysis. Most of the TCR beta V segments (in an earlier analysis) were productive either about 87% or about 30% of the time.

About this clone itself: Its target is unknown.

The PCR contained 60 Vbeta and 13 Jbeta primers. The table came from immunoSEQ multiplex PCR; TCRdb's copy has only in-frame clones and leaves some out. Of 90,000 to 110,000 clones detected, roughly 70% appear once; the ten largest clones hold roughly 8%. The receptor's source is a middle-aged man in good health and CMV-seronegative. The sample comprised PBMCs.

DNA for the CDR3: TGTGCCATCACCATGACAGGGTCTTCACCCCTCCACTTT. Its translation: CAITMTGSSPLHF. The chain combines TRBV10-3 with TRBJ1-6; 7 nucleotides align to TRBD1. CDR3 length: 13 amino acids. Germline lookup yields CDR1 ENHRY and CDR2 SYGVKD. After removal of 7 bases from V and 9 bases from J, the junction contained 6 bases not matched to a gene.